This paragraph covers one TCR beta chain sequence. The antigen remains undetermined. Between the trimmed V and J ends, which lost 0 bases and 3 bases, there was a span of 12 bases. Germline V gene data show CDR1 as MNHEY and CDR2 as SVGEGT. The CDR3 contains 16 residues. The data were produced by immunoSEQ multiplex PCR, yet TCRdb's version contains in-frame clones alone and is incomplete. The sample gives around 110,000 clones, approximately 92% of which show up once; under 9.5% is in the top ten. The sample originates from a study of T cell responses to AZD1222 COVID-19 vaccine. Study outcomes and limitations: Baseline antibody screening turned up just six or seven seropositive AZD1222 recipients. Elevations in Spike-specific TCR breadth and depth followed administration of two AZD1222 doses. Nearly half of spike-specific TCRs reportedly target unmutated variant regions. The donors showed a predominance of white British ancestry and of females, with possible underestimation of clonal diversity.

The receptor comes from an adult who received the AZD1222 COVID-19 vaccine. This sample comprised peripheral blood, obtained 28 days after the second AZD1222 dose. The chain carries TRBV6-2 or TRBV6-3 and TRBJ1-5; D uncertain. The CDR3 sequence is CASSYSRAANNQPQHF. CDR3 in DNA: TGTGCCAGCAGTTACTCTCGGGCAGCCAACAATCAGCCCCAGCATTTT.